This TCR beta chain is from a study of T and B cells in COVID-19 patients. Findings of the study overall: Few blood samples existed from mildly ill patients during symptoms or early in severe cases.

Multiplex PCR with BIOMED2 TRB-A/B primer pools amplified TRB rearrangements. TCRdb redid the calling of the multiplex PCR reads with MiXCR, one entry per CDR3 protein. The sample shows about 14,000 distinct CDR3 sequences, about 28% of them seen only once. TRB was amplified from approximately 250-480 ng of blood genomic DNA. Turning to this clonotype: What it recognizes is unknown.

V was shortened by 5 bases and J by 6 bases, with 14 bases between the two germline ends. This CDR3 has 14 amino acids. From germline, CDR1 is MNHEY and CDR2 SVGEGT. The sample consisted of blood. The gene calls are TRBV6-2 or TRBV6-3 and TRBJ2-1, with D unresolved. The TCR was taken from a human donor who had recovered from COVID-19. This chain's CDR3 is CASSEAPRLNEQFF. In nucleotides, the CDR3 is TGTGCCAGCAGTGAAGCGCCGAGACTCAATGAGCAGTTCTTC.